This T cell receptor beta chain originates from a study of blood T cell repertoires in COVID-19. On the study more broadly: COVID-19 samples collected from the United States, Italy and Spain covered acute and convalescent phases. PBMCs, B-cell-depleted T cells, or T cells were the source of the cDNA or gDNA that made up the material.

This CDR3 contains 16 residues. V shed 1 base and J shed 0 bases, with 10 bases lying between them. From germline, CDR1 is SGHTA and CDR2 FQGNSA. TCRdb's table, derived via immunoSEQ multiplex PCR, lists solely in-frame clones and lacks some. The data hold around 500,000 clones, with roughly 90% observed a single time. This TCR was sampled from a woman aged 35 to 49 who had recovered from COVID-19. V and J are TRBV7-2 and TRBJ2-1; weak D call: TRBD2 (5 bases). The sequenced material came from PBMCs or T cells enriched from blood (not recorded which). The CDR3 reads CASSLDLGSSYNEQFF. The CDR3 coding sequence is TGTGCCAGCAGCTTAGATCTTGGGAGCTCCTACAATGAGCAGTTCTTC.